This T cell receptor beta chain was captured by sequencing in a study of blood T cells in healthy people across ages. This CDR3 comprises 13 residues. Trimming left V 6 bases short and J 1 base short, with 12 bases between. Germline CDR1 is DFQATT and CDR2 is SNEGSKA (reference sequence). A J-beta primer mix and a sample-barcoded 5' primer were used in a second PCR of roughly 6 to 11 cycles. TCRdb analysed the 5' RACE reads with MiXCR anew, one entry per CDR3 protein. The sample carries fewer than 2 million distinct CDR3 sequences, around 40% recorded once. This receptor was taken from a human donor in good health. The rearrangement uses TRBV20-1 and TRBJ1-2; D is perhaps TRBD1 (6 bases). Sequencing used blood. The CDR3 DNA sequence: TGCAGTGCCACCGGGACAAATAACTATGGCTACACCTTC. Translating gives CSATGTNNYGYTF.